The 24 T cell receptor beta chains below all came from one sample that was sequenced in a study of CD8+ T cells in alopecia areata. The treatment denotes: oral pan-JAK inhibitor, 5-10 mg twice daily. RNA was extracted and reverse transcribed into cDNA as the sequencing template. The assay was immunoSEQ multiplex PCR, and TCRdb's table has in-frame clones only and misses some. The top ten hold 5.5% to 6% of the sample, which has 200,000 or so clones, more than 45% seen once. The sample consisted of CD4+ T cells sorted from blood, taken at week 24, from a patient treated with tofacitinib. These receptors came from a human donor with alopecia areata.

This clone was recorded a few times. CDR3 residues: CSVTGTSDNYEQYF. DNA for the CDR3: TGCAGCGTTACCGGGACTTCTGATAACTACGAGCAGTACTTC. The chain carries TRBV29-1 and TRBJ2-7; a possible D gene is TRBD2 (6 bases). This CDR3 is built from 14 residues. V was cut by 5 bases and J by 3 bases, with 17 bases left in between. Germline assignment: CDR1 SQVTM and CDR2 ANQGSEA.

The genes are TRBV10-3 and TRBJ2-3; 8 nucleotides match TRBD1. The CDR3 length is 13 residues. V dropped 7 bases and J dropped 5; count of bases not matched to a gene: 5. CDR1 and CDR2 from the germline V gene are ENHRY and SYGVKD. The chain's CDR3 is CAITGGAIDTQYF. CDR3 in DNA: TGTGCCATCACAGGGGGCGCGATAGATACGCAGTATTTT.

CDR3 bases: TGTGCCAGCAGCGTAGTGCCCAATGAGCAGTTCTTC. As protein: CASSVVPNEQFF. The chain recombines TRBV9 with TRBJ2-1; D remains unclear. V was shortened by 0 bases and J by 6 bases, with 4 bases between the two germline ends. The CDR3 covers 12 residues. The germline CDR1 and CDR2 sequences are SGDLS and YYNGEE.

The rearrangement links TRBV5-6 to TRBJ2-1, with D possibly matching TRBD2 (5 bases). Germline values: CDR1 SGHDT, CDR2 YYEEEE. V was pared by 2 bases and J by 5 bases, with 14 bases between. The CDR3 is made up of 15 amino acids. The CDR3 DNA reads TGTGCCAGCAGCTTTGGACGGTCCGGGAACAATGAGCAGTTCTTC. Amino acids: CASSFGRSGNNEQFF.

This chain connects TRBV5-1 to TRBJ2-7, with 12 nucleotides matching TRBD2. Germline assignment: CDR1 SGHRS and CDR2 YFSETQ. This CDR3 spans 16 amino acids. Trimming removed 4 bases from V and 8 bases from J; junction bases left unmatched: 13. CDR3 protein: CASSHTQTSGGQQQYF. The CDR3 DNA follows: TGCGCCAGCAGCCACACACAGACTAGCGGGGGACAGCAGCAGTACTTC.

The chain is built from TRBV25-1 and TRBJ2-1, with D uncertain. V was shortened by 1 base and J by 6 bases, with 13 bases between the two germline ends. The germline V gene encodes CDR1 MGHDK and CDR2 SYGVNS. This CDR3 contains 15 residues. The DNA for the CDR3 is TGTGCCAGCAGTGAATTGGGTGCGAACGGCAATGAGCAGTTCTTC. It specifies CASSELGANGNEQFF. The variable domain in full, completed from reference TRBV25-1 and TRBJ2-1, reads EADIYQTPRYLVIGTGKKITLECSQTMGHDKMYWYQQDPGMELHLIHYSYGVNSTEKGDLSSESTVSRIRTEHFPLTLESARPSHTSQYLCASSELGANGNEQFFGPGTRLTVL.

The chain is built from TRBV7-2 and TRBJ2-7; no definite D call. CDR1 is SGHTA, CDR2 FQGNSA, per germline. Trimming pared 5 bases from V and 1 base from J, leaving 9 bases between. This CDR3 is 13 amino acids long. DNA for the CDR3: TGTGCCAGCAGCCTCGGACGGTCCTACGAGCAGTACTTC. This codes for CASSLGRSYEQYF.

This clone was seen only a few times. The V gene is TRBV5-4, the J gene TRBJ2-5; 8 bases are a match to TRBD1. The CDR3 sequence is 17 residues long. V shed 4 bases, J shed 5 bases, and the junction held 16 bases outside the gene matches. Germline values: CDR1 SGHNT, CDR2 YYREEE (reference sequence). The CDR3 spells CASSRLQGDKGVETQYF. As DNA, the CDR3 is TGTGCCAGCAGCCGGTTACAGGGGGATAAAGGTGTGGAGACCCAGTACTTC.

This clone was seen a handful of times. This chain's CDR3 is CASLGQSTDTQYF. The CDR3 coding sequence is TGCGCCAGCCTCGGACAGAGCACAGATACGCAGTATTTT. V and J are TRBV5-1 and TRBJ2-3; a possible D gene is TRBD1 (6 bases). V lost 7 bases and J 0 bases, leaving 9 bases between the germline ends. This CDR3 spans 13 amino acids. Germline V CDR1 and CDR2: SGHRS, YFSETQ.

V and J are TRBV5-1 and TRBJ2-3, with TRBD2 matching over 9 bases. Germline V gene lookup returns CDR1 SGHRS and CDR2 YFSETQ. The CDR3 loop spans 14 amino acids. The J segment lost 4 bases and the V segment lost 3 bases, leaving 3 bases of the junction unmatched. CDR3 bases: TGCGCCAGCAGCTACGGGACTAGCCCAGATACGCAGTATTTT. It translates to CASSYGTSPDTQYF.

The chain joins TRBV9 to TRBJ2-7; D not certain. The germline CDR1 and CDR2 sequences are SGDLS and YYNGEE. The CDR3 is 15 amino acids. V was shortened by 0 bases and J by 2 bases, with 12 bases between the two germline ends. CDR3 region: CASSVAGDSTYEQYF. The CDR3 nucleotides read TGTGCCAGCAGCGTAGCTGGGGATTCTACCTACGAGCAGTACTTC.

V is TRBV30 and J is TRBJ2-5; D not certain. Trimming took 2 bases from V and 5 from J, leaving 3 bases between them. Per germline, CDR1 GTSNPN and CDR2 SVGIG (reference sequence). The CDR3 sequence is 10 residues long. CDR3 loop: CAWSSETQYF. CDR3 bases: TGTGCCTGGAGTTCTGAGACCCAGTACTTC.

This chain connects TRBV7-2 to TRBJ2-2, with no clear D. Germline CDR1 and CDR2: SGHTA and FQGNSA. The CDR3 is made up of 14 amino acids. The germline V and J ends were trimmed by 1 base and 4 bases, with 7 bases remaining between them. The CDR3 region is CASSLVTSTGELFF. The CDR3 DNA reads TGTGCCAGCAGCTTAGTCACTTCCACCGGGGAGCTGTTTTTT.

The chain links TRBV2 to TRBJ2-5; 7 bases map to TRBD2. This CDR3 contains 13 residues. Germline loops: CDR1 SNHLY, CDR2 FYNNEI. J lost 2 bases, V lost 6 bases, and 3 bases had no gene match. The CDR3 bases are TGTGCCAGCAGCCGGACTAGTCAAGAGACCCAGTACTTC. Translation gives CASSRTSQETQYF. The complete variable domain, with remaining parts taken from reference TRBV2 and TRBJ2-5, reads EPEVTQTPSHQVTQMGQEVILRCVPISNHLYFYWYRQILGQKVEFLVSFYNNEISEKSEIFDDQFSVERPDGSNFTLKIRSTKLEDSAMYFCASSRTSQETQYFGPGTRLLVL.

The V and J genes are TRBV18 and TRBJ2-5, with TRBD1 matching over 8 bases. This CDR3 has 14 amino acids. J gave up 5 bases and V 3 bases, and 5 bases lay outside the gene matches. Germline V gene sequence: CDR1 KGHSH, CDR2 LQKENI. CDR3 in DNA: TGTGCCAGCTCACCGAGGACAGGGCGGGAGACCCAGTACTTC. Protein sequence: CASSPRTGRETQYF.

The chain uses TRBV6-1 and TRBJ1-2; 7 bases line up with TRBD1. The germline V gene encodes CDR1 MNHNS and CDR2 SASEGT. This CDR3 spans 13 amino acids. The junction had 6 bases not matched to a gene; V was cut back by 5 bases and J by 6 bases. For the CDR3, the DNA is TGTGCCAGCAGTACAGGGGCCTTTAATGGCTACACCTTC. Amino acids: CASSTGAFNGYTF.

V gene TRBV6-5 combines with J gene TRBJ2-1, with a possible D match to TRBD2 (6 bases). The CDR3 length is 15 residues. Looked up from germline, CDR1 is MNHEY and CDR2 is SVGAGI. Trimming took 5 bases from V and 9 from J, leaving 20 bases between them. In DNA, the CDR3 is TGTGCCAGCAGTCTTTCCGCGGGAACACACAGTGAGCAGTTCTTC. Amino acids: CASSLSAGTHSEQFF.

J is TRBJ1-1 and V is TRBV15; no definite D call. The V gene lost 1 base and the J gene lost 3 bases, with 9 bases spanning the gap. The CDR3 totals 14 residues. Germline V gene data show CDR1 as LNHNV and CDR2 as YYDKDF (reference sequence). The CDR3 region is CATSRVGLDTEAFF. CDR3 DNA sequence: TGTGCCACCAGCAGAGTGGGCTTGGACACTGAAGCTTTCTTT. The whole variable domain, filled in from reference TRBV15 and TRBJ1-1, reads DAMVIQNPRYQVTQFGKPVTLSCSQTLNHNVMYWYQQKSSQAPKLLFHYYDKDFNNEADTPDNFQSRRPNTSFCFLDIRSPGLGDTAMYLCATSRVGLDTEAFFGQGTRLTVV.

The chain uses TRBV5-1 and TRBJ1-5, with a tentative D call TRBD1 (6 bases). CDR3 length: 13 amino acids. V dropped 7 bases and J dropped 3 bases, with 11 bases sitting between them. Germline loops: CDR1 SGHRS, CDR2 YFSETQ. The CDR3 region has the DNA TGCGCCAGCTCTGGACAGCCCAATCAGCCCCAGCATTTT. This translates into CASSGQPNQPQHF.

This chain uses TRBV5-1 with TRBJ2-5; D not certain. CDR1 and CDR2 from the germline V gene are SGHRS and YFSETQ. CDR3 length: 14 residues. The V gene lost 4 bases and the J gene lost 2 bases, with 12 bases spanning the gap. The CDR3 DNA follows: TGCGCCAGCAGCCGGAGACCTCCGCAAGAGACCCAGTACTTC. It specifies CASSRRPPQETQYF.

A remark on this clone: One end of the junction fails to match germline, which may point to a read error. This chain connects TRBV29-1 to TRBJ1-1; TRBD1 matches 11 bases. This CDR3 is 14 amino acids long. From germline, CDR1 is SQVTM and CDR2 ANQGSEA. CDR3 nucleotide sequence: TGCAGCGTAGAAGATACTTGGACAGGGGGCTTAGCTTTCTTT. Amino acids: CSVEDTWTGGLAFF. The whole variable domain, filled in from reference TRBV29-1 and TRBJ1-1, reads SAVISQKPSRDICQRGTSLTIQCQVDSQVTMMFWYRQQPGQSLTLIATANQGSEATYESGFVIDKFPISRPNLTFSTLTVSNMSPEDSSIYLCSVEDTWTGGLAFFGQGTRLTVV.

V gene TRBV2 combines with J gene TRBJ2-2; TRBD2 matches 12 bases. V shed 8 bases, J shed 2 bases, and the junction held 12 bases outside the gene matches. Germline V lookup: CDR1 SNHLY, CDR2 FYNNEI. This CDR3 comprises 18 residues. CDR3 sequence: CASPLLAGGPINTGELFF. The DNA for the CDR3 is TGTGCCAGCCCGTTACTAGCGGGGGGACCAATCAACACCGGGGAGCTGTTTTTT.

This clone was detected only a few times. This rearrangement joins TRBV7-9 to TRBJ2-2; TRBD1 might be the D (6 bases). CDR3 length: 17 amino acids. CDR1 SEHNR and CDR2 FQNEAQ come from the germline V gene (reference sequence). The V and J ends lost 5 bases and 5 bases respectively, with 21 bases between them. Written as DNA, the CDR3 is TGTGCCAGCAGCCCCCAATCCATGGGGCAGGGGACCGGGGAGCTGTTTTTT. This codes for CASSPQSMGQGTGELFF.

The chain combines TRBV7-9 with TRBJ2-6; 9 bases line up with TRBD1. Germline V gene lookup returns CDR1 SEHNR and CDR2 FQNEAQ (reference sequence). J lost 0 bases, V lost 5 bases, and 5 bases had no gene match. The CDR3 consists of 17 residues. For the CDR3, the DNA is TGTGCCAGCAGCCAAGGGGACAGGGTCTCTGGGGCCAACGTCCTGACTTTC. Translation gives CASSQGDRVSGANVLTF.